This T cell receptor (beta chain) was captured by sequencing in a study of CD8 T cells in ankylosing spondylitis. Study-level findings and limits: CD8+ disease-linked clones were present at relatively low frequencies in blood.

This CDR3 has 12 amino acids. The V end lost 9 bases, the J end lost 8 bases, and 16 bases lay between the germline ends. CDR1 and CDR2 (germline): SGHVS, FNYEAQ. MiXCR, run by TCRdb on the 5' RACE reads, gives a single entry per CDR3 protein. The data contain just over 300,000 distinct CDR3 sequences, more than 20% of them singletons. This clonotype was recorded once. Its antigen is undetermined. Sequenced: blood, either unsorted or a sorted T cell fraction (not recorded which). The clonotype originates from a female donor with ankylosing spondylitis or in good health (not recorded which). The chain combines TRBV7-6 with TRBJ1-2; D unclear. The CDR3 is CARNPPGRGYTF. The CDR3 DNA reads TGTGCCAGAAACCCGCCCGGGCGGGGCTACACCTTC.